Reported below is one TCR beta chain. No antigen is known for it. The data were obtained in a study of T cell responses to AZD1222 COVID-19 vaccine. Generated by immunoSEQ multiplex PCR, the TCRdb table keeps only in-frame clones and is missing some. The sample has 95,000 to 100,000 clones, about 86% seen once. Study-wide results and limits: A reported finding is that nearly half of spike-specific TCRs target unmutated variant regions.

V lost 1 base, J lost 6 bases, and 6 bases stayed unmatched. The length of the CDR3 is 16 residues. Germline V CDR1 and CDR2: LGHNA, YNFKEQ. The sequences come from peripheral blood, collected on day 0 of AZD1222 vaccination. This chain connects TRBV4-2 to TRBJ2-2, with 9 bases aligning to TRBD2. The clonotype was recovered from an adult in good health. The CDR3 spells CASSQAGTSSPGELFF. The CDR3 DNA is TGTGCCAGCAGCCAAGCAGGGACTAGCTCCCCCGGGGAGCTGTTTTTT.